This T cell receptor beta chain is drawn from a study of T cells after yellow fever vaccination. Study as a whole: Fractions of low cell number were prepared using SMART-Seq v4 Ultra Low Input.

5'RACE template switching generated TCR cDNA, adding a universal primer site and UMIs. TCRdb fed the 5' RACE reads into MiXCR, producing one record per CDR3 protein. The sample holds 150,000 to 200,000 distinct CDR3 sequences, approximately 11% seen once. Whole-study findings and limits: A weaker but faster secondary response was observed, peaking on day 5 versus 15. Reappearance after the booster was seen for most primary-vaccination clones, at 96% CD4 and around 90% CD8.

This clonotype was counted between two and nine times. The antigen is undetermined. The specimen comprised CD8+ T cells sorted from PBMCs, sampled 15 days after the yellow fever booster vaccination. This receptor was obtained from a man between 18 and 35 years old who received the YFV17D yellow fever vaccine.

The CDR3 region is CASSPVGQGATDTQYF. The CDR3 DNA follows: TGCGCCAGCAGCCCCGTTGGACAGGGGGCAACAGATACGCAGTATTTT. The chain couples TRBV4-1 to TRBJ2-3; 11 bases agree with TRBD1. V shed 4 bases and J 3 bases; nucleotides not matched to a gene: 6. CDR1 MGHRA and CDR2 YSYEKL come from the germline V gene. The length of the CDR3 is 16 residues.